This T cell receptor beta chain was obtained from a study of cytomegalovirus exposure and HLA in healthy donors. Overall study findings and caveats: Available immune exposure information covered CMV serostatus only.

As for this clone: What it binds is unknown.

Germline V gene data show CDR1 as GTSNPN and CDR2 as SVGIG (reference sequence). This CDR3 region has 11 residues. After removal of 7 bases from V and 11 bases from J, the junction contained 9 bases not matched to a gene. The PCR used 60 Vbeta and 13 Jbeta primers. TCRdb's copy holds only in-frame clones and misses some; the assay was immunoSEQ multiplex PCR. The sample lists around 230,000 clones; about three quarters were seen once. This receptor was taken from a boy between 10 and 17 years old in good health and CMV-seronegative. Sequenced input: PBMCs. The chain is built from TRBV30 and TRBJ2-7; the match to TRBD1 covers 9 bases. CDR3 amino acids: CASTTGGHEYF. CDR3 nucleotide sequence: TGTGCCTCGACGACAGGGGGGCACGAGTACTTC.